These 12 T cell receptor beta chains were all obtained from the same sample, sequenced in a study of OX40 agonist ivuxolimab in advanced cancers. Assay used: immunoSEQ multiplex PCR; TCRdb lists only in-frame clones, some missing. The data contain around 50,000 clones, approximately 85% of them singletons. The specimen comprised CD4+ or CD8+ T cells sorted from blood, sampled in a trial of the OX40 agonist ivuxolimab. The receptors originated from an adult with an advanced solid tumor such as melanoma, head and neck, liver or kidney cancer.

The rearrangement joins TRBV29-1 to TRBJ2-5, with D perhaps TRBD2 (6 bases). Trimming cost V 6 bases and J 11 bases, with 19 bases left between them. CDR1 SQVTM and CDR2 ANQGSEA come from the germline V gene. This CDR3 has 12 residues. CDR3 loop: CSVLEMGSGQYF. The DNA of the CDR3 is TGCAGCGTCCTCGAGATGGGGAGCGGGCAGTACTTC.

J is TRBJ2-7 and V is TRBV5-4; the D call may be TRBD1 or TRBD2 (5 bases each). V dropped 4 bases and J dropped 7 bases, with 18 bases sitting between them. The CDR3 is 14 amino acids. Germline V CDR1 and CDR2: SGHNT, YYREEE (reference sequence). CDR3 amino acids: CASSRDGRQAEQYF. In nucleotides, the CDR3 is TGTGCCAGCAGCCGGGACGGTCGACAAGCAGAGCAGTACTTC.

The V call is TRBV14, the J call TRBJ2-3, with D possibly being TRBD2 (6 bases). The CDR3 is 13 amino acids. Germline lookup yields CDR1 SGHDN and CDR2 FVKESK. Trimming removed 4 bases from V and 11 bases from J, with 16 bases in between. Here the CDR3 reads CASSPLTWGLQYF. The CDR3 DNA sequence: TGTGCCAGCAGCCCTCTGACCTGGGGACTGCAGTATTTT.

CDR3 sequence: CASSYSTISGNTIYF. As DNA, the CDR3 is TGTGCCAGCAGTTACTCGACAATCTCTGGAAACACCATATATTTT. The chain employs TRBV6-5 and TRBJ1-3; no firm D call. V lost 0 bases and J 0 bases, leaving 6 bases between the germline ends. CDR1 and CDR2 from the germline V gene are MNHEY and SVGAGI. The CDR3 has 15 residues.

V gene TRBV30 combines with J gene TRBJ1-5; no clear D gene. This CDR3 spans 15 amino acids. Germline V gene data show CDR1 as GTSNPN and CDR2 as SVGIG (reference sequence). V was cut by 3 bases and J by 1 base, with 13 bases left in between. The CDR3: CAWSDGPSSNQPQHF. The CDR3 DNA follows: TGTGCCTGGAGCGACGGACCGTCGAGCAATCAGCCCCAGCATTTT.

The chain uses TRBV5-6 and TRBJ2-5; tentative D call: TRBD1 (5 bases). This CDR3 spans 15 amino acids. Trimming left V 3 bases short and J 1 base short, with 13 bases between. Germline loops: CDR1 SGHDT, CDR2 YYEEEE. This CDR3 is CASSWLGQGQETQYF. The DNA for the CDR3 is TGTGCCAGCAGCTGGTTAGGTCAGGGCCAAGAGACCCAGTACTTC.

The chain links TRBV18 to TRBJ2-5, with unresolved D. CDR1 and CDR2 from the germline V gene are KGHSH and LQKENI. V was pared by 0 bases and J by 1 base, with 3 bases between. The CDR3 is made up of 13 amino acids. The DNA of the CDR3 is TGTGCCAGCTCACCACCGATCCAAGAGACCCAGTACTTC. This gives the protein CASSPPIQETQYF. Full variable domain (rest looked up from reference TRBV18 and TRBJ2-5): NAGVMQNPRHLVRRRGQEARLRCSPMKGHSHVYWYRQLPEEGLKFMVYLQKENIIDESGMPKERFSAEFPKEGPSILRIQQVVRGDSAAYFCASSPPIQETQYFGPGTRLLVL.

As DNA, the CDR3 is TGTGCCAGCAGCCCGACAGGGAAGAACCATTACGAGCAGTACTTC. Its protein product is CASSPTGKNHYEQYF. The chain carries TRBV11-3 and TRBJ2-7, with TRBD1 identical over 7 bases. Germline V gives CDR1 SGHNT, CDR2 YENEEA. Germline trimming cut 5 bases from V and 4 bases from J; bases unmatched to any gene: 11. This CDR3 has 15 amino acids.

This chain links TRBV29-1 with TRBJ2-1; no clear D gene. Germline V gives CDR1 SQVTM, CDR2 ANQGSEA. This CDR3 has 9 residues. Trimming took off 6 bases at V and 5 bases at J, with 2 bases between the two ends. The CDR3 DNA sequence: TGCAGCGTCGACAATGAGCAGTTCTTC. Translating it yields CSVDNEQFF.

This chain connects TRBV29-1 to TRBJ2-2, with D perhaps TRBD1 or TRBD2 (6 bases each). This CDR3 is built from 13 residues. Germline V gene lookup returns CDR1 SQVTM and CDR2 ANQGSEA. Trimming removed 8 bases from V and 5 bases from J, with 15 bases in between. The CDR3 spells CSTRGAGTGELFF. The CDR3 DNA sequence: TGCAGCACCAGGGGCGCGGGAACCGGGGAGCTGTTTTTT.

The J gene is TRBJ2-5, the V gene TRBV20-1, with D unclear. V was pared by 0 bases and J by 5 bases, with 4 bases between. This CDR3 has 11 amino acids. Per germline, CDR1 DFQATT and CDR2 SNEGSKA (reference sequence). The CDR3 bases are TGCAGTGCTAGAGAGTTGGAGACCCAGTACTTC. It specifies CSARELETQYF.

CDR3 DNA: TGTGCCAGCAGCCCTTGGGCGACTAATGAAAAACTGTTTTTT. This encodes CASSPWATNEKLFF. V usage is TRBV27 and J usage is TRBJ1-4, with no clear D. The CDR3 has 14 residues. Germline V gives CDR1 MNHEY, CDR2 SMNVEV (reference sequence). With 6 bases removed from V and 2 bases from J, the gap between germline ends came to 10 bases. The full variable domain, with the rest looked up from reference TRBV27 and TRBJ1-4, is EAQVTQNPRYLITVTGKKLTVTCSQNMNHEYMSWYRQDPGLGLRQIYYSMNVEVTDKGDVPEGYKVSRKEKRNFPLILESPSPNQTSLYFCASSPWATNEKLFFGSGTQLSVL.